The rows below give T cell receptor beta chains drawn from one sample of a study of PD-L1 blockade in urothelial cancer. Method: immunoSEQ multiplex PCR; TCRdb's copy keeps in-frame clones and lacks some. The data contain roughly 77,000 clones, 65% to 85% of them singletons. This specimen consisted of PBMCs, obtained around atezolizumab (anti-PD-L1) treatment. The receptors originated from a woman aged 70 to 79 with urothelial cancer. Both conserved end residues are part of each CDR3. Each record gives: J gene, clone size, D gene, V gene, CDR3 length, CDR3 DNA, CDR3 protein. D genes are given only for firm matches. Some rows have no size entry. The others give once, few or many, or a class for an expanded clone.

J gene: TRBJ2-1
clone size: -
D gene: TRBD2
V gene: TRBV6-6
CDR3 length: 15
CDR3 DNA: TGTGCCAGCAGAAGACTAGCGGGGGGCTCCAATGAGCAGTTCTTC
CDR3 protein: CASRRLAGGSNEQFF

J gene: TRBJ1-2
clone size: -
D gene: -
V gene: TRBV2
CDR3 length: 14
CDR3 DNA: TGTGCCAGCAGTGGTACAGGCCGGGTCTATGGCTACACCTTC
CDR3 protein: CASSGTGRVYGYTF

J gene: TRBJ1-2
clone size: once
D gene: -
V gene: TRBV5-5
CDR3 length: 14
CDR3 DNA: TGTGCCAGCAGCTGGAACAGGGAGAAGTATGGCTACACCTTC
CDR3 protein: CASSWNREKYGYTF

J gene: TRBJ1-4
clone size: -
D gene: -
V gene: TRBV29-1
CDR3 length: 14
CDR3 DNA: TGCAGCGTTGAAGATCCCCGGGTTGGTGAAAAACTGTTTTTT
CDR3 protein: CSVEDPRVGEKLFF

J gene: TRBJ2-2
clone size: once
D gene: TRBD1
V gene: TRBV19
CDR3 length: 13
CDR3 DNA: TGTGCCACTAAAACAGGGGGCACCGGGGAGCTGTTTTTT
CDR3 protein: CATKTGGTGELFF

J gene: TRBJ2-3
clone size: -
D gene: TRBD2
V gene: TRBV30
CDR3 length: 13
CDR3 DNA: TGTGCCTGGAAGCGGGGAAGCACAGATACGCAGTATTTT
CDR3 protein: CAWKRGSTDTQYF

J gene: TRBJ1-2
clone size: -
D gene: -
V gene: TRBV5-1
CDR3 length: 12
CDR3 DNA: TGCGCCAGCAGTGGGACTTACTATGGCTACACCTTC
CDR3 protein: CASSGTYYGYTF

J gene: TRBJ1-6
clone size: -
D gene: TRBD1
V gene: TRBV6-1
CDR3 length: 15
CDR3 DNA: TGTGCCAGCAAGGGCCAGGACAGGACGAATTCACCCCTCCACTTT
CDR3 protein: CASKGQDRTNSPLHF

J gene: TRBJ1-2
clone size: -
D gene: -
V gene: TRBV4-1
CDR3 length: 17
CDR3 DNA: TGCGCCAGCAGCCAAGATTTGCAGGGGCTACGAATTGATGGCTACACCTTC
CDR3 protein: CASSQDLQGLRIDGYTF

J gene: TRBJ2-5
clone size: -
D gene: -
V gene: TRBV11-2
CDR3 length: 18
CDR3 DNA: TGTGCCAGCAGCTTAGATACCCTACAGCTAGGGGACCAAGAGACCCAGTACTTC
CDR3 protein: CASSLDTLQLGDQETQYF

J gene: TRBJ2-3
clone size: -
D gene: TRBD1
V gene: TRBV6-1
CDR3 length: 15
CDR3 DNA: TGTGCCAGTCGGGGGACAGGGATATCCCGAGATACGCAGTATTTT
CDR3 protein: CASRGTGISRDTQYF

J gene: TRBJ1-2
clone size: -
D gene: TRBD1
V gene: TRBV7-3
CDR3 length: 15
CDR3 DNA: TGTGCCAGCAGCTTAACAGGGGGCCTAATGGATGGCTACACCTTC
CDR3 protein: CASSLTGGLMDGYTF

J gene: TRBJ2-1
clone size: -
D gene: -
V gene: TRBV7-8
CDR3 length: 14
CDR3 DNA: TGTGCCAGCAGCTTAGGGGGGGTTTACAATGAGCAGTTCTTC
CDR3 protein: CASSLGGVYNEQFF

J gene: TRBJ1-3
clone size: -
D gene: TRBD1
V gene: TRBV18
CDR3 length: 16
CDR3 DNA: TGTGCCAGCTCGCCCGCTACAGGGGGCACTGGAAACACCATATATTTT
CDR3 protein: CASSPATGGTGNTIYF

J gene: TRBJ1-2
clone size: -
D gene: -
V gene: TRBV7-9
CDR3 length: 16
CDR3 DNA: TGTGCCAGCAGCTTAAGGCGGGGCAGGGAAATAGTTGGCTACACCTTC
CDR3 protein: CASSLRRGREIVGYTF

J gene: TRBJ1-5
clone size: many
D gene: -
V gene: TRBV18
CDR3 length: 13
CDR3 DNA: TGTGCCAGCTCACCACCGTTCCGGGGGCCCCAGCATTTT
CDR3 protein: CASSPPFRGPQHF

J gene: TRBJ2-7
clone size: -
D gene: -
V gene: TRBV28
CDR3 length: 11
CDR3 DNA: TGTGCCAGCAGTTTAGGAGGCGAGCAGTACTTC
CDR3 protein: CASSLGGEQYF

J gene: TRBJ2-7
clone size: -
D gene: -
V gene: TRBV7-2
CDR3 length: 14
CDR3 DNA: -
CDR3 protein: CASSLGIRVGSGTF

J gene: TRBJ2-1
clone size: -
D gene: TRBD2
V gene: TRBV7-8
CDR3 length: 18
CDR3 DNA: TGTGCCAGCAGCCTGCGGCGCAGACGGGAGGGAAAAGACAATGAGCAGTTCTTC
CDR3 protein: CASSLRRRREGKDNEQFF

J gene: TRBJ2-3
clone size: -
D gene: -
V gene: TRBV5-1
CDR3 length: 12
CDR3 DNA: TGCGCCAGCAGCTTATACACAGATACGCAGTATTTT
CDR3 protein: CASSLYTDTQYF

J gene: TRBJ1-1
clone size: -
D gene: TRBD1
V gene: TRBV5-1
CDR3 length: 16
CDR3 DNA: TGCGCCAGCAGCTTTGACAGGGGGCGAAGGGGCACTGAAGCTTTCTTT
CDR3 protein: CASSFDRGRRGTEAFF

J gene: TRBJ1-5
clone size: -
D gene: -
V gene: TRBV7-2
CDR3 length: 15
CDR3 DNA: TGTGCCAGCAGCTCCTCAGGACAGTACAATCAGCCCCAGCATTTT
CDR3 protein: CASSSSGQYNQPQHF

J gene: TRBJ1-1
clone size: -
D gene: -
V gene: TRBV18
CDR3 length: 18
CDR3 DNA: TGTGCCAGCTCACCCCTCGAATTCGAATTTCTTCGGGACACTGAAGCTTTCTTT
CDR3 protein: CASSPLEFEFLRDTEAFF

J gene: TRBJ2-7
clone size: -
D gene: -
V gene: TRBV11-3
CDR3 length: 15
CDR3 DNA: TGTGCCAGCAGCTTAGGGGCCGACGGGAGCTACGAGCAGTACTTC
CDR3 protein: CASSLGADGSYEQYF

J gene: TRBJ1-2
clone size: -
D gene: -
V gene: TRBV2
CDR3 length: 12
CDR3 DNA: TGTGCCAGCAGTGTGGAGGGCTATGGCTACACCTTC
CDR3 protein: CASSVEGYGYTF

J gene: TRBJ2-4
clone size: -
D gene: TRBD2
V gene: TRBV28
CDR3 length: 16
CDR3 DNA: TGTGCCAGCAGTTTCGCTCGTGCGGGGGGGATGGACATTCAGTACTTC
CDR3 protein: CASSFARAGGMDIQYF

J gene: TRBJ1-1
clone size: -
D gene: TRBD1
V gene: TRBV6-5
CDR3 length: 15
CDR3 DNA: TGTGCCAGCAGGGGAGACAGGGGGAAGAACACTGAAGCTTTCTTT
CDR3 protein: CASRGDRGKNTEAFF

J gene: TRBJ1-2
clone size: -
D gene: TRBD1
V gene: TRBV7-2
CDR3 length: 17
CDR3 DNA: TGTGCCAGCAGCTTAGCCGGGACAGCGACCCCCAACTATGGCTACACCTTC
CDR3 protein: CASSLAGTATPNYGYTF

J gene: TRBJ2-5
clone size: -
D gene: TRBD1
V gene: TRBV7-9
CDR3 length: 12
CDR3 DNA: TGTGCCAGCAGCGAGGGACAGGGAACCCAGTACTTC
CDR3 protein: CASSEGQGTQYF

J gene: TRBJ2-2
clone size: -
D gene: -
V gene: TRBV28
CDR3 length: 15
CDR3 DNA: TGTGCCAGCAGCCCTAATTACGCGAACACCGGGGAGCTGTTTTTT
CDR3 protein: CASSPNYANTGELFF